This T cell receptor beta chain was recorded in a study of vaccination and CD4 T cells after COVID-19. The Oncomine TCR Beta short-read assay was applied to DNA of cultured CD4+ T cells. From the PCR reads, TCRdb called clonotypes with MiXCR, one entry per CDR3 protein. This sample yields roughly 15,000 distinct CDR3 sequences, of which roughly 51% are seen a single time; approximately 33% belongs to the top ten. This clonotype has more than one count but fewer than ten. No antigen is known for it. The treatment: roughly 11-day PBMC culture with coronavirus spike peptide pools or control peptides (ViraFEST assay). Antigen-specific T cell expansion with peptide pools preceded TCR sequencing in the ViraFEST approach. This sequence originates from a human donor with COVID-19. The specimen was cultured CD4+ T cells from blood, collected after SARS-CoV-2 vaccination.

The CDR3 nucleotides are TGTGCCAGCAGTCGACAGGGGAACACTGAAGCTTTCTTT. Amino acid sequence: CASSRQGNTEAFF. The V and J genes are TRBV7-2 and TRBJ1-1; 7 bases are shared with TRBD1. The germline V gene encodes CDR1 SGHTA and CDR2 FQGNSA. V shed 6 bases, J shed 1 base, and the junction held 2 bases outside the gene matches. The CDR3 loop spans 13 amino acids. Together with reference TRBV7-2 and TRBJ1-1, the CDR3 gives the full variable domain: GAGVSQSPSNKVTEKGKDVELRCDPISGHTALYWYRQSLGQGLEFLIYFQGNSAPDKSGLPSDRFSAERTGGSVSTLTIQRTQQEDSAVYLCASSRQGNTEAFFGQGTRLTVV.